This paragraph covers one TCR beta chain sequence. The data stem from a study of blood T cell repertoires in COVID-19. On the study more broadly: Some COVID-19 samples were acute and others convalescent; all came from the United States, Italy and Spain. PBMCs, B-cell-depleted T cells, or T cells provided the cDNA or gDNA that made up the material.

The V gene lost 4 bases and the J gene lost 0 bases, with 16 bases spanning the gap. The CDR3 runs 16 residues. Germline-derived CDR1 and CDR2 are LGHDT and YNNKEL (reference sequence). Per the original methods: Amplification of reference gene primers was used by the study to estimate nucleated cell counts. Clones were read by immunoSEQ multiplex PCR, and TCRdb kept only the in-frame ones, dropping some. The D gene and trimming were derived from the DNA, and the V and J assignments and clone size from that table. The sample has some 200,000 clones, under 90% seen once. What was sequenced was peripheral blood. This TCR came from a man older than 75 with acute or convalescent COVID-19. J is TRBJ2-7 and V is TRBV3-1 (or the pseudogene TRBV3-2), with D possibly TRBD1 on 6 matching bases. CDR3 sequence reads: CASSLRGGGRSYEQYF. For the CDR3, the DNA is TGTGCCAGCAGCCTTCGTGGGGGCGGCCGCTCCTACGAGCAGTACTTC.